The rows below give T cell receptor beta chains drawn from one sample of a study of OX40 agonist ivuxolimab in advanced cancers. Assay: immunoSEQ multiplex PCR; the TCRdb copy retains only in-frame clones and omits some. The sample carries fewer than 70,000 clones, around 83% recorded once. Sequenced material: CD4+ or CD8+ T cells sorted from blood, taken in a trial of the OX40 agonist ivuxolimab. The origin of the receptors is an adult with an advanced solid tumor such as melanoma, head and neck, liver or kidney cancer. Each CDR3 is given with its conserved first and last residue. The D gene is left open where the match is weak.

>TRBV7-2|NA|TRBJ1-3
CASSQIPIPSGNTIYF
TGTGCCAGCAGCCAAATCCCGATACCCTCTGGAAACACCATATATTTT
>TRBV5-1|NA|TRBJ2-1
CASSYGGRNEQFF
TGCGCCAGCAGCTATGGCGGCAGGAATGAGCAGTTCTTC
>TRBV5-1|TRBD1|TRBJ2-4
CASSYRQGADIQYF
TGCGCCAGCAGCTATCGACAGGGGGCGGACATTCAGTACTTC
>TRBV27|NA|TRBJ2-5
CASSSYQETAQYF
TGTGCCAGCAGTTCCTACCAAGAGACGGCCCAGTACTTC
>TRBV11-2|NA|TRBJ2-5
CASSFSRAQETQYF
TGTGCCAGCAGTTTCTCCAGGGCCCAAGAGACCCAGTACTTC
>TRBV12-5|NA|TRBJ1-6
CASVLLPGANSPLHF
TGTGCTAGTGTTCTTTTACCCGGGGCTAATTCACCCCTCCACTTT
>TRBV9|TRBD1|TRBJ1-2
CASSLGGALNYGYTF
TGCGCCAGCAGCCTAGGGGGCGCCTTAAACTATGGCTACACCTTC
>TRBV27|TRBD1|TRBJ1-1
CASANDRGGNTEAFF
TGTGCCAGCGCAAACGACAGGGGTGGTAACACTGAAGCTTTCTTT
>TRBV6-5|NA|TRBJ2-7
CASSYAGTYEQYF
TGTGCCAGCAGTTACGCCGGGACCTACGAGCAGTACTTC
>TRBV5-1|NA|TRBJ1-5
CASSLGFGDNQPQHF
TGCGCCAGCAGCTTGGGCTTTGGGGACAATCAGCCCCAGCATTTT
>TRBV10-3|TRBD2|TRBJ2-1
CAISGTSAGSYNEQFF
TGTGCCATCAGTGGAACTAGCGCGGGCTCCTACAATGAGCAGTTCTTC
>TRBV2|TRBD2|TRBJ2-3
CASSAASGGDTDTQYF
TGTGCCAGCAGCGCCGCTAGCGGGGGGGACACAGATACGCAGTATTTT
>TRBV11-3|NA|TRBJ2-1
CASRMTGVYEQFF
TGTGCCAGCAGGATGACAGGTGTGTATGAGCAGTTCTTC
>TRBV6-5|NA|TRBJ2-7
CASSRINEQYF
TGTGCCAGCAGCCGTATAAACGAGCAGTACTTC
>TRBV28|TRBD1|TRBJ2-7
CASTHLTGGTYEQYF
TGTGCCAGCACCCATTTAACAGGGGGGACCTACGAGCAGTACTTC
>TRBV4-2|NA|TRBJ1-4
CASSQAGTNEKLFF
TGTGCCAGCAGCCAAGCTGGGACTAATGAAAAACTGTTTTTT